This TCR beta chain was observed in a study of blood T cells in healthy people across ages. Regarding the study as a whole: Significant beta diversity loss was already apparent by age around 40, declining roughly linearly. Aged donors had fewer naive CD4+ cells and lower diversity than long-lived donors.

A sample-barcoded 5' primer and a J-beta primer mix were used in a second PCR of roughly 7 to 11 cycles. MiXCR, applied by TCRdb to the 5' RACE reads, yields one record per CDR3 protein. This table has 750,000 to 950,000 distinct CDR3 sequences, about 48% appearing once. The study recruited healthy Caucasian donors from Russia who were aged about 6 to 100. Concerning this clonotype: The antigen is undetermined.

Germline assignment: CDR1 MNHEY and CDR2 SVGEGT. The length of the CDR3 is 16 residues. The V gene lost 2 bases and the J gene lost 2 bases, with 13 bases spanning the gap. This chain connects TRBV6-2 or TRBV6-3 to TRBJ1-3; a possible D gene is TRBD1 (6 bases). This receptor was obtained from a man aged 80 or over in good health. Source material: blood. CDR3 protein: CASSYDGQKTGNTIYF. The CDR3, as DNA: TGTGCCAGCAGTTACGACGGACAGAAGACTGGAAACACCATATATTTT.